These 27 T cell receptor beta chains came from one sample sequenced in a study of cytomegalovirus exposure and HLA in healthy donors (dated by TCRdb to about 2017). The library was produced with the immunoSEQ multiplex PCR assay. A mixture of 60 forward primers for TCR Vbeta segments and 13 reverse primers for TCR Jbeta segments was used in the multiplex PCR. TCRdb's version of the immuneACCESS table is confined to in-frame rearrangements and falls short of the full clone set. An unresolved V gene accounts for under half of the shortfall where checked; the remainder is of unknown origin. The sample contains more than 80,000 clones, roughly 70% of them found a single time. Of the sample, roughly 3% falls within the top ten clones. Sample: PBMCs. The receptors shown here come from a male donor in good health and CMV-seropositive.

V is TRBV7-9 and J is TRBJ2-7, with D hard to call. V lost 1 base to trimming and J lost 3 bases, with 7 bases between them. This CDR3 contains 13 residues. The germline gives CDR1 SEHNR, CDR2 FQNEAQ (reference sequence). In DNA, the CDR3 is TGTGCCAGCAGCTTAGGGGCAGTCTACGAGCAGTACTTC. Amino acids: CASSLGAVYEQYF.

V and J are TRBV11-2 and TRBJ1-5; 8 bases are a match to TRBD1. The V gene's germline CDR1 is SGHAT and CDR2 FQNNGV. Trimming cost V 4 bases and J 1 base; bases outside gene matches: 6. The CDR3 covers 16 residues. As DNA, the CDR3 is TGTGCCAGCAGCTCCAGGACAGGGTTGAGCAATCAGCCCCAGCATTTT. Amino acids: CASSSRTGLSNQPQHF.

Concerning this clone itself: A read error is likely here: a far larger clone is one base away. The DNA for the CDR3 is TGTGCCAGCAGCCAAGTATTTCAGACAGGGTCCCACGAGCAGTACTTC. It encodes CASSQVFQTGSHEQYF. J is TRBJ2-7 and V is TRBV5-4; 7 bases line up with TRBD1. Germline V gene lookup returns CDR1 SGHNT and CDR2 YYREEE (reference sequence). The CDR3 consists of 16 residues. Trimming took 4 bases from V and 5 from J; bases not matched to a gene: 15. Variable domain in full (rest from reference TRBV5-4 and TRBJ2-7): ETGVTQSPTHLIKTRGQQVTLRCSSQSGHNTVSWYQQALGQGPQFIFQYYREEENGRGNFPPRFSGLQFPNYSSELNVNALELDDSALYLCASSQVFQTGSHEQYFGPGTRLTVT.

The chain couples TRBV25-1 to TRBJ2-2, with D maybe TRBD1 (6 bases). Trimming pared 9 bases from V and 8 bases from J, leaving 19 bases between. This CDR3 is built from 14 residues. The germline V gene encodes CDR1 MGHDK and CDR2 SYGVNS. For the CDR3, the DNA is TGTGCCAGTTCTTGGCAGGGGATCGGGGGGGAGCTGTTTTTT. Residues: CASSWQGIGGELFF.

The V call is TRBV6-4, the J call TRBJ2-5, with TRBD1 identical over 9 bases. CDR1 and CDR2 from the germline V gene are MRHNA and SNTAGT. The CDR3 has 15 residues. With 5 bases clipped from V and 1 base from J, the junction kept 5 bases outside the gene matches. CDR3: CASSRTGDLQETQYF. The CDR3 nucleotides are TGTGCCAGCAGTCGGACAGGGGACCTCCAAGAGACCCAGTACTTC.

This clone turned up a few times. The V and J genes are TRBV7-2 and TRBJ1-1; possibly TRBD1 for D (6 bases). Per germline, CDR1 SGHTA and CDR2 FQGNSA. The CDR3 runs to 13 residues. V lost 6 bases, J lost 1 base, and 9 bases lay in between. CDR3 DNA: TGTGCCAGCAGTAGACAGGCGAACACTGAAGCTTTCTTT. Translating gives CASSRQANTEAFF. The whole variable domain, filled in from reference TRBV7-2 and TRBJ1-1, reads GAGVSQSPSNKVTEKGKDVELRCDPISGHTALYWYRQSLGQGLEFLIYFQGNSAPDKSGLPSDRFSAERTGGSVSTLTIQRTQQEDSAVYLCASSRQANTEAFFGQGTRLTVV.

This chain joins TRBV4-3 and TRBJ2-3; 11 bases are shared with TRBD2. This CDR3 region has 17 residues. The V segment lost 0 bases and the J segment 2 bases; nucleotides outside the gene matches: 4. Germline V lookup: CDR1 LGHNA, CDR2 YSLEER. The CDR3 region is CASSQDPTSGNTDTQYF. CDR3 DNA sequence: TGCGCCAGCAGCCAAGACCCGACTAGCGGGAACACAGATACGCAGTATTTT.

The chain is built from TRBV28 and TRBJ1-1; TRBD1 matches 7 bases. The CDR3 has 14 amino acids. The germline V gene encodes CDR1 MDHEN and CDR2 SYDVKM. The junction had 7 bases not matched to a gene; V was cut back by 6 bases and J by 3 bases. This CDR3 is CASRRQGWDTEAFF. CDR3 nucleotides: TGTGCCAGCAGGAGACAGGGCTGGGACACTGAAGCTTTCTTT. The full variable domain, in which reference TRBV28 and TRBJ1-1 provide the parts outside the CDR3, is DVKVTQSSRYLVKRTGEKVFLECVQDMDHENMFWYRQDPGLGLRLIYFSYDVKMKEKGDIPEGYSVSREKKERFSLILESASTNQTSMYLCASRRQGWDTEAFFGQGTRLTVV.

This chain joins TRBV9 and TRBJ1-1; D call uncertain. The CDR3 has 14 amino acids. Trimming took 0 bases from V and 4 from J, leaving 10 bases between them. Germline-derived CDR1 and CDR2 are SGDLS and YYNGEE. CDR3 DNA: TGTGCCAGCAGCGTAGATCCCGCGAGCACTGAAGCTTTCTTT. It translates to CASSVDPASTEAFF.

This clone was observed a few times. J is TRBJ2-2 and V is TRBV7-2; 13 nucleotides match TRBD2. The CDR3 contains 16 residues. Trimming at V came to 1 base and at J to 7 bases, leaving 3 bases not matched to a gene. Per germline, CDR1 SGHTA and CDR2 FQGNSA. CDR3 amino acids: CASSLGRLAGGGELFF. The CDR3 DNA sequence: TGTGCCAGCAGCTTAGGCCGACTAGCGGGGGGCGGGGAGCTGTTTTTT.

J is TRBJ2-2 and V is TRBV7-9; 16 nucleotides agree with TRBD2. The CDR3 runs 19 residues. Trimming cost V 4 bases and J 4 bases; bases outside gene matches: 9. Looked up from germline, CDR1 is SEHNR and CDR2 is FQNEAQ (reference sequence). The CDR3 nucleotides are TGTGCCAGCAGCTCCGAGGGACTAGCGGGAGGGCCGGTCACCGGGGAGCTGTTTTTT. Translated: CASSSEGLAGGPVTGELFF.

The V call is TRBV7-9, the J call TRBJ2-7; 12 positions agree with TRBD1. CDR1 and CDR2 (germline): SEHNR, FQNEAQ (reference sequence). Trimming removed 1 base from V and 1 base from J; junction bases left unmatched: 8. The length of the CDR3 is 18 residues. The DNA of the CDR3 is TGTGCCAGCAGCTTAGTCCCGGGACAGGGGGCGAGGTCCTACGAGCAGTACTTC. As protein: CASSLVPGQGARSYEQYF.

The rearrangement links TRBV19 to TRBJ1-5, with D perhaps TRBD1 (5 bases). The germline V gene has CDR1 LNHDA and CDR2 SQIVND (reference sequence). V lost 6 bases and J lost 0, with 12 bases in between. The CDR3 is made up of 15 amino acids. CDR3 DNA: TGTGCCAGTAGAGTAACAGGAACTAGCAATCAGCCCCAGCATTTT. The encoded protein is CASRVTGTSNQPQHF.

This clone was recorded a few times. The chain couples TRBV2 to TRBJ2-2; the D is unclear. V was clipped by 6 bases and J by 1 base, with 12 bases between them. The CDR3 totals 15 residues. Germline V gene sequence: CDR1 SNHLY, CDR2 FYNNEI. The CDR3 protein is CASREIRRNTGELFF. CDR3 DNA sequence: TGTGCCAGCAGAGAAATACGGAGGAACACCGGGGAGCTGTTTTTT.

This sequence joins TRBV28 and TRBJ2-7, with TRBD2 as a possible D gene (5 bases). Trimming took 3 bases from V and 5 from J, leaving 14 bases between them. Germline assignment: CDR1 MDHEN and CDR2 SYDVKM. CDR3 size: 14 residues. The CDR3 sequence: CASSFRGVGHEQYF. The CDR3 DNA reads as TGTGCCAGCAGTTTTCGGGGAGTTGGCCACGAGCAGTACTTC.

The chain employs TRBV5-1 and TRBJ1-1; D unclear. The CDR3 is made up of 16 amino acids. Germline V gene lookup returns CDR1 SGHRS and CDR2 YFSETQ. V was pared by 0 bases and J by 1 base, with 13 bases between. The CDR3 reads CASSLDVTRGNTEAFF. CDR3 bases: TGCGCCAGCAGCTTGGATGTGACCCGGGGGAACACTGAAGCTTTCTTT.

In its sample, this clone was seen a few times. The J gene is TRBJ1-2, the V gene TRBV5-6; 12 nucleotides line up with TRBD1. The CDR3 has 16 residues. V was pared by 4 bases and J by 8 bases, with 12 bases of the junction left unmatched. Per the germline V gene, CDR1 is SGHDT and CDR2 is YYEEEE. CDR3 loop: CASSALTGTGGFGYTF. The CDR3 DNA sequence: TGTGCCAGCAGCGCCTTGACCGGGACAGGGGGCTTCGGCTACACCTTC.

This chain joins TRBV7-2 and TRBJ2-1, with 12 bases fitting TRBD1. Germline CDR1 SGHTA, CDR2 FQGNSA. The CDR3 sequence is 17 residues long. The trim removed 1 base at V and 8 bases at J, leaving 9 bases unmatched. The CDR3 is CASSLGSSGQGADEQFF. Written as DNA, the CDR3 is TGTGCCAGCAGCTTAGGGTCCTCGGGACAGGGGGCAGATGAGCAGTTCTTC.

The rearrangement links TRBV19 to TRBJ1-1; TRBD1 might be the D (5 bases). CDR3 length: 15 amino acids. The V end lost 3 bases, the J end lost 2 bases, and 13 bases lay between the germline ends. Per germline, CDR1 LNHDA and CDR2 SQIVND (reference sequence). CDR3 in DNA: TGTGCCAGTAGTATGCGGGGGTTCATCAACACTGAAGCTTTCTTT. This translates into CASSMRGFINTEAFF.

The chain links TRBV7-2 to TRBJ2-5; D might be TRBD1 (5 bases). Per germline, CDR1 SGHTA and CDR2 FQGNSA. Trimming removed 5 bases at V and 12 bases at J, with 13 bases between. The CDR3 runs to 11 residues. The CDR3 nucleotides are TGTGCCAGCAGCCCGACGACAGAAAAGTACTTC. It yields the protein CASSPTTEKYF.

The chain carries TRBV27 and TRBJ1-2, with 7 bases aligning to TRBD1. Germline CDR1 MNHEY, CDR2 SMNVEV (reference sequence). The ends lost 2 bases at V and 8 bases at J; junction bases unmatched: 5. This CDR3 contains 13 residues. The chain's CDR3 is CASSLVQGDGYTF. In DNA form, the CDR3 reads TGTGCCAGCAGTTTAGTGCAGGGGGACGGCTACACCTTC.

This rearrangement joins TRBV20-1 to TRBJ1-1; D ambiguous. The CDR3 spans 11 residues. Germline CDR1 reads DFQATT; CDR2 reads SNEGSKA (reference sequence). V was pared by 7 bases and J by 2 bases, with 8 bases between. The DNA of the CDR3 is TGCAGTGTTACTCCTAACACTGAAGCTTTCTTT. Amino acid sequence: CSVTPNTEAFF.

The table lists this clone with a few counts. DNA for the CDR3: TGTGCCAGCAGTCCTACTAGCGGGAGAGCCAATGAGCAGTTCTTC. Translation: CASSPTSGRANEQFF. This rearrangement joins TRBV6-5 to TRBJ2-1; the match to TRBD2 covers 11 bases. With 5 bases clipped from V and 6 bases from J, the junction kept 6 bases outside the gene matches. Germline V CDR1 and CDR2: MNHEY, SVGAGI. CDR3 length equals 15 residues.

The chain joins TRBV4-2 to TRBJ2-7; D is unresolved. Trimming left V 4 bases short and J 2 bases short, with 12 bases between. Germline V CDR1 and CDR2: LGHNA, YNFKEQ. The CDR3 sequence is 14 residues long. Here the CDR3 reads CASSPIGQAYEQYF. CDR3 sequence (DNA): TGTGCCAGCAGCCCCATTGGTCAGGCCTACGAGCAGTACTTC.

The chain joins TRBV4-3 to TRBJ2-7; 8 bases are a match to TRBD1. The CDR3 runs 16 residues. Germline CDR1 reads LGHNA; CDR2 reads YSLEER. The V and J ends lost 4 bases and 2 bases, in that order; junction bases with no gene match: 10. CDR3 loop: CASSPLYGQGTYEQYF. As DNA, the CDR3 is TGCGCCAGCAGCCCCCTGTACGGACAGGGAACCTACGAGCAGTACTTC.

The chain combines TRBV28 with TRBJ2-5; 11 bases are a match to TRBD2. The CDR3 runs 16 residues. The V gene end was trimmed by 4 bases and the J gene end by 1 base; junction bases not matched to a gene: 5. Germline V gene sequence: CDR1 MDHEN, CDR2 SYDVKM. CDR3 sequence (DNA): TGTGCCAGCAGTTCGTCCGGGACTAGCGGCCAAGAGACCCAGTACTTC. This gives the protein CASSSSGTSGQETQYF.

The rearrangement links TRBV27 to TRBJ2-5, with TRBD2 identical over 10 bases. J lost 2 bases, V lost 7 bases, and 7 bases had no gene match. The CDR3 contains 15 residues. CDR1 MNHEY and CDR2 SMNVEV come from the germline V gene (reference sequence). The CDR3 DNA reads TGTGCCAGCATTAGATCTAGCGGGAGTCAAGAGACCCAGTACTTC. This gives the protein CASIRSSGSQETQYF.